This T cell receptor beta chain stems from a study of T-cell memory formation after mild COVID-19. Study observations and caveats: Clones contracting day 15 to 85 were balanced CD4/CD8; later expanders leaned CD4+. Some responding clones appeared in pre-infection memory, suggesting cross-reactive memory joined.

This clonotype has a handful of counts. Its specificity is unknown. J gave up 8 bases and V 1 base, and 7 bases lay outside the gene matches. CDR1 is SQVTM and CDR2 is ANQGSEA in the germline V gene. This CDR3 contains 13 residues. TCRdb analysed the 5' RACE reads with MiXCR anew, one entry per CDR3 protein. This table holds about 360,000 distinct CDR3 sequences, under 15% found once. The source is a man between 18 and 35 years old who had mild COVID-19 (a few samples of this study predate the infection). Cell type and time point are not known. The sequencing sample was made of PBMCs or a T cell subset sorted from them (not recorded which). The chain recombines TRBV29-1 with TRBJ1-2; 7 bases match TRBD1. CDR3 coding DNA: TGCAGCGTTGAAGGGTACAGGGGTCTGGGCTACACCTTC. Its protein is CSVEGYRGLGYTF.